This T cell receptor (beta chain) was found in a study of regulatory dendritic cells for organ transplantation. The count of this clone is one. What it binds is not known. The assay was immunoSEQ multiplex PCR, and TCRdb's table has in-frame clones only and misses some. This table has about 20,000 clones, over 75% appearing once. Allogeneic regulatory or mature dendritic cells were co-cultured for 5 days with CFSE-labeled sorted T cells at 1:10. FACS sorted CD4+ or CD8+ T cells into CD45RA+ naive and CD45RO+ memory. The germline V and J ends were trimmed by 2 bases and 0 bases, with 16 bases remaining between them. CDR1 SGHTA and CDR2 FQGNSA come from the germline V gene. The CDR3 runs to 18 residues.

The J gene is TRBJ2-2, the V gene TRBV7-2; D is perhaps TRBD2 (6 bases). Input material: naive CD4+ T cells from blood cultured with regulatory dendritic cells. Subset given: CD45RA+ naive T cells. The sequence was obtained from a human donor in good health. The CDR3 sequence is CASSLKPGTYPNTGELFF. CDR3 in DNA: TGTGCCAGCAGCTTAAAACCCGGGACTTATCCGAACACCGGGGAGCTGTTTTTT.